This entry lists 27 T cell receptor beta chains sequenced from one sample in a study of T-cell reconstitution after alpha-beta-depleted transplantation in children. Preparing the TCRbeta library involved the use of unique molecular identifiers. One entry per CDR3 protein, called by TCRdb with MiXCR from the PCR reads. The sample consists of 350,000 to 500,000 distinct CDR3 sequences, approximately 42% of them appearing once. The sample in question was PBMCs, obtained before TCRalphabeta/CD19-depleted stem cell transplant. These receptors were obtained from a girl aged 2 to 10 with aplastic anemia, due to receive a stem cell transplant.

The genes are TRBV20-1 and TRBJ2-3, with 7 bases fitting TRBD2. Germline lookup yields CDR1 DFQATT and CDR2 SNEGSKA (reference sequence). There are 14 residues in the CDR3. V dropped 3 bases and J dropped 5; count of bases not matched to a gene: 8. CDR3 loop: CSASVGGVLDTQYF. The DNA for the CDR3 is TGCAGTGCTAGTGTGGGAGGGGTCTTAGATACGCAGTATTTT.

This clonotype was seen more than once but under ten times. The genes are TRBV5-1 and TRBJ1-5; tentative D call: TRBD1 (5 bases). CDR1 and CDR2 (germline): SGHRS, YFSETQ. V was cut by 0 bases and J by 4 bases, with 8 bases left in between. The CDR3 is 14 residues long. CDR3 sequence (DNA): TGCGCCAGCAGCTTGGGGGACGGGAATCAGCCCCAGCATTTT. The encoded protein is CASSLGDGNQPQHF.

The gene calls are TRBV28 and TRBJ1-1; 7 bases match TRBD1. With 1 base clipped from V and 3 bases from J, the junction kept 14 bases outside the gene matches. Germline V gene lookup returns CDR1 MDHEN and CDR2 SYDVKM. This CDR3 contains 18 residues. The CDR3 region has the DNA TGTGCCAGCAGTTTATTTGCCAGGGGGGCCAGGGGGGACACTGAAGCTTTCTTT. Its translation: CASSLFARGARGDTEAFF. Variable domain in full (rest from reference TRBV28 and TRBJ1-1): DVKVTQSSRYLVKRTGEKVFLECVQDMDHENMFWYRQDPGLGLRLIYFSYDVKMKEKGDIPEGYSVSREKKERFSLILESASTNQTSMYLCASSLFARGARGDTEAFFGQGTRLTVV.

This clonotype occurred many times. This chain's CDR3 is CASHSGSRRNEQFF. As DNA, the CDR3 is TGTGCCAGTCACAGCGGGAGCAGGAGGAATGAGCAGTTCTTC. The rearrangement uses TRBV27 and TRBJ2-1, with 8 bases identical to TRBD2. The junction had 11 bases not matched to a gene; V was cut back by 9 bases and J by 7 bases. The CDR3 length is 14 residues. The germline CDR1 and CDR2 sequences are MNHEY and SMNVEV (reference sequence).

The chain carries TRBV28 and TRBJ2-1; TRBD2 agrees at 9 bases. The CDR3 consists of 18 residues. Germline trimming cut 3 bases from V and 0 bases from J; bases unmatched to any gene: 9. Per germline, CDR1 MDHEN and CDR2 SYDVKM. CDR3 residues: CASSFGLARSISYNEQFF. Written as DNA, the CDR3 is TGTGCCAGCAGTTTCGGACTAGCGCGTTCGATCTCCTACAATGAGCAGTTCTTC.

The rearrangement links TRBV6-5 to TRBJ2-1, with 7 nucleotides matching TRBD2. V dropped 9 bases and J dropped 8; count of bases not matched to a gene: 7. The CDR3 runs to 12 residues. Germline lookup yields CDR1 MNHEY and CDR2 SVGAGI. CDR3 amino acids: CASWGGIHEQFF. The DNA for the CDR3 is TGTGCCAGTTGGGGGGGGATCCATGAGCAGTTCTTC.

This clonotype was counted ten times or more. The rearrangement links TRBV5-1 to TRBJ1-2, with D maybe TRBD1 (5 bases). V lost 0 bases, J lost 6 bases, and 21 bases lay in between. The CDR3 has 17 residues. CDR1 is SGHRS, CDR2 YFSETQ, per germline. CDR3 residues: CASSLAGLGREVNGYTF. Here the CDR3 DNA reads TGCGCCAGCAGCTTGGCCGGGTTAGGCAGGGAGGTAAATGGCTACACCTTC.

This clonotype was seen repeatedly, ten times or more. This sequence joins TRBV13 and TRBJ2-2, with TRBD2 identical over 8 bases. The CDR3 contains 15 residues. With 6 bases clipped from V and 6 bases from J, the junction kept 9 bases outside the gene matches. Germline values: CDR1 PRHDT, CDR2 FYEKMQ (reference sequence). In DNA form, the CDR3 reads TGTGCCAGCAGAGAACGGACTAGCCGGGCCGGGGAGCTGTTTTTT. This sequence encodes CASRERTSRAGELFF.

The chain employs TRBV4-1 and TRBJ1-5; 8 bases align to TRBD1. CDR3 length equals 20 residues. Germline V gene sequence: CDR1 MGHRA, CDR2 YSYEKL. With V trimmed by 3 bases and J by 2 bases, 18 bases remained unmatched. CDR3 sequence: CASSQRGLGAGGYGNQPQHF. The DNA for the CDR3 is TGCGCCAGCAGCCAGAGGGGCCTTGGCGCAGGGGGCTATGGCAATCAGCCCCAGCATTTT.

The chain employs TRBV28 and TRBJ2-1; TRBD1 matches 8 bases. This CDR3 is built from 14 residues. Per the germline V gene, CDR1 is MDHEN and CDR2 is SYDVKM. Germline trimming cut 6 bases from V and 4 bases from J; bases unmatched to any gene: 5. CDR3 loop: CASSEDREYNEQFF. The DNA for the CDR3 is TGTGCCAGCAGCGAGGACAGGGAATACAATGAGCAGTTCTTC.

This chain joins TRBV28 and TRBJ2-5; D might be TRBD1 (6 bases). The germline CDR1 and CDR2 sequences are MDHEN and SYDVKM. CDR3 length equals 14 residues. V was shortened by 3 bases and J by 3 bases, with 11 bases between the two germline ends. CDR3 residues: CASSFRGVKETQYF. Written as DNA, the CDR3 is TGTGCCAGCAGTTTCAGGGGTGTAAAAGAGACCCAGTACTTC.

The chain links TRBV6-5 to TRBJ2-1; possibly TRBD1 or TRBD2 for D (5 bases each). Trimming shortened V by 4 bases and J by 4 bases, and 11 bases separated the two germline ends. The CDR3 consists of 14 residues. Per germline, CDR1 MNHEY and CDR2 SVGAGI. CDR3 protein: CASSSGGIYNEQFF. The CDR3 DNA reads as TGTGCCAGCAGTTCTGGGGGAATTTACAATGAGCAGTTCTTC.

This clonotype showed up many times. The rearrangement joins TRBV6-1 to TRBJ1-5; TRBD1 agrees at 9 bases. The CDR3 spans 13 residues. Trimming removed 6 bases from V and 5 bases from J; junction bases left unmatched: 2. Germline loops: CDR1 MNHNS, CDR2 SASEGT. CDR3 sequence reads: CASRGQGYQPQHF. In DNA, the CDR3 is TGTGCCAGCAGAGGACAGGGGTATCAGCCCCAGCATTTT.

This clonotype was found a few times. The chain carries TRBV7-2 and TRBJ2-5; 7 bases are shared with TRBD1. The germline V gene encodes CDR1 SGHTA and CDR2 FQGNSA. The trim removed 5 bases at V and 2 bases at J, leaving 5 bases unmatched. The CDR3 is 14 amino acids. CDR3 loop: CASSVTGRQETQYF. CDR3 DNA: TGTGCCAGCAGCGTGACAGGGCGGCAAGAGACCCAGTACTTC.

This clonotype was seen only a few times. The chain combines TRBV11-1 with TRBJ2-1; 13 positions agree with TRBD2. Trimming removed 4 bases from V and 0 bases from J; junction bases left unmatched: 9. The germline CDR1 and CDR2 sequences are SGHAT and FQDESV (reference sequence). The CDR3 consists of 19 residues. The CDR3 protein is CASSYLTSGRGSSYNEQFF. The CDR3 nucleotides read TGTGCCAGCAGCTATCTCACTAGCGGGAGGGGAAGCTCCTACAATGAGCAGTTCTTC.

The genes are TRBV6-2 or TRBV6-3 and TRBJ1-4; TRBD1 matches at 11 bases. Germline assignment: CDR1 MNHEY and CDR2 SVGEGT. CDR3 length: 14 residues. V shed 6 bases, J shed 7 bases, and the junction held 4 bases outside the gene matches. The CDR3 nucleotides read TGTGCCAGCAGCTACGGACAGGGGGCTGAAAAACTGTTTTTT. Amino acid sequence: CASSYGQGAEKLFF.

The chain carries TRBV29-1 and TRBJ1-4; D is ambiguous. Germline V lookup: CDR1 SQVTM, CDR2 ANQGSEA. The CDR3 contains 11 residues. Trimming stripped 8 bases from V and 8 bases from J, with 12 bases between. CDR3 residues: CSTCSGEKLFF. The DNA for the CDR3 is TGCAGCACCTGCTCGGGGGAAAAACTGTTTTTT.

The chain is built from TRBV20-1 and TRBJ2-5; D remains unclear. The CDR3 sequence is 13 residues long. The V gene lost 7 bases and the J gene lost 0 bases, with 12 bases spanning the gap. Germline CDR1 DFQATT, CDR2 SNEGSKA (reference sequence). The CDR3 here is CSGRSGYQETQYF. DNA of the CDR3: TGCAGTGGTAGGAGTGGGTACCAAGAGACCCAGTACTTC.

The chain recombines TRBV27 with TRBJ2-7; TRBD2 matches at 12 bases. Unmatched junction bases numbered 10, after V lost 6 bases and J lost 1 base. CDR3 length: 17 amino acids. Germline V gene data show CDR1 as MNHEY and CDR2 as SMNVEV (reference sequence). This chain's CDR3 is CASRIRTSGTLSYEQYF. DNA for the CDR3: TGTGCCAGCAGAATAAGGACTAGCGGGACGCTTTCCTACGAGCAGTACTTC.

The genes are TRBV7-6 and TRBJ2-1; possibly TRBD1 or TRBD2 for D (5 bases each). The germline V and J ends were trimmed by 5 bases and 6 bases, with 8 bases remaining between them. CDR3 length: 12 residues. Germline CDR1 SGHVS, CDR2 FNYEAQ. CDR3 amino acids: CASSRDANEQFF. CDR3 in DNA: TGTGCCAGCAGCAGGGACGCCAATGAGCAGTTCTTC.

This clonotype appeared many times. This chain uses TRBV12-3 or TRBV12-4 with TRBJ1-1, with D possibly TRBD1 on 5 matching bases. The V end lost 3 bases, the J end lost 4 bases, and 12 bases lay between the germline ends. The CDR3 spans 14 residues. The CDR3 DNA reads TGTGCCAGCAGTTTGCAGGGCGCCGGCACTGAAGCTTTCTTT. Translation gives CASSLQGAGTEAFF.

This sequence joins TRBV6-2 or TRBV6-3 and TRBJ2-1, with D perhaps matching TRBD1 (6 bases). The germline gives CDR1 MNHEY, CDR2 SVGEGT. V was trimmed by 4 bases and J by 2 bases, leaving 9 bases between them. The CDR3 spans 14 residues. CDR3 DNA sequence: TGTGCCAGCAGTTCCAGGGGCCCCTACAATGAGCAGTTCTTC. Its translation is CASSSRGPYNEQFF.

The chain joins TRBV29-1 to TRBJ2-2, with TRBD2 matching 8 bases. The CDR3 extends over 16 amino acids. Germline trimming cut 5 bases from V and 5 bases from J; bases unmatched to any gene: 13. The V gene's germline CDR1 is SQVTM and CDR2 ANQGSEA. The CDR3 region has the DNA TGCAGCGTTTCCTCCCGAGCGGGAGTCGGAACCGGGGAGCTGTTTTTT. Amino acids: CSVSSRAGVGTGELFF.

This chain uses TRBV7-2 with TRBJ2-3; either TRBD1 or TRBD2 may supply D (7 bases each). V was clipped by 5 bases and J by 5 bases, with 20 bases between them. The CDR3 covers 16 residues. Germline CDR1 SGHTA, CDR2 FQGNSA. The CDR3: CASSPRGGDFEDTQYF. The CDR3 DNA is TGTGCCAGCAGCCCCAGGGGGGGGGATTTTGAAGATACGCAGTATTTT.

J is TRBJ2-1 and V is TRBV29-1; 12 bases are shared with TRBD2. This CDR3 has 14 residues. The J segment lost 4 bases and the V segment lost 8 bases, leaving 6 bases of the junction unmatched. Germline CDR1 reads SQVTM; CDR2 reads ANQGSEA. As DNA, the CDR3 is TGCAGCTGGTCTAGCGGGGGGGCATACAATGAGCAGTTCTTC. This gives the protein CSWSSGGAYNEQFF.

The chain recombines TRBV18 with TRBJ2-5; 10 bases line up with TRBD2. V lost 8 bases to trimming and J lost 2 bases; unmatched junction nucleotides: 14. Germline-derived CDR1 and CDR2 are KGHSH and LQKENI. CDR3 size: 17 residues. The CDR3 region has the DNA TGTGCCAGCGCCCGGGGCTGGGCTAGCGGGAGACAAGAGACCCAGTACTTC. It translates to CASARGWASGRQETQYF.

At least ten counts were recorded for this clonotype. The chain is built from TRBV6-4 and TRBJ1-2; possibly TRBD1 for D (6 bases). V was clipped by 0 bases and J by 8 bases, with 16 bases between them. The germline gives CDR1 MRHNA, CDR2 SNTAGT. CDR3 length equals 15 residues. The CDR3 sequence: CASSDSATGGGGYTF. The CDR3, as DNA: TGTGCCAGCAGTGACTCGGCGACAGGCGGAGGGGGCTACACCTTC.